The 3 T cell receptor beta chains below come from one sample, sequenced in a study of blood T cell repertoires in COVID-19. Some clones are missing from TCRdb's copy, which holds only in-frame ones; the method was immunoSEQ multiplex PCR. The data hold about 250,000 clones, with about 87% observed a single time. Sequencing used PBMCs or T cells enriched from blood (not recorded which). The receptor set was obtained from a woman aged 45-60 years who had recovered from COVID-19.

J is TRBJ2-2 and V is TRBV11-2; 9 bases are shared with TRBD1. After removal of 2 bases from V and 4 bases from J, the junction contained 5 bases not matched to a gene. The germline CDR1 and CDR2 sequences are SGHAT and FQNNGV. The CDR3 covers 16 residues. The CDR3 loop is CASSLQQGAVTGELFF. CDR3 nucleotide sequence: TGTGCCAGCAGCTTACAACAGGGGGCTGTCACCGGGGAGCTGTTTTTT.

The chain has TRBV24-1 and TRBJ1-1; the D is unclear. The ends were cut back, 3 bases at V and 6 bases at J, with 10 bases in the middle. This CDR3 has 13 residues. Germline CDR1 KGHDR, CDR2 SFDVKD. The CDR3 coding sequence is TGTGCCACCAGTGATCCCCTCCGTTCTGAAGCTTTCTTT. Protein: CATSDPLRSEAFF.

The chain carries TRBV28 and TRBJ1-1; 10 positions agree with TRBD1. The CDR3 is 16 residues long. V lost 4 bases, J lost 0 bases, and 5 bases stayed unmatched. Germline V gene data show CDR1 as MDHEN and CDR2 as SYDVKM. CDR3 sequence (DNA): TGTGCCAGCAGTTCGGGACAGGGGTTGATGAACACTGAAGCTTTCTTT. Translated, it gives CASSSGQGLMNTEAFF.